This T cell receptor beta chain was sequenced for a study of Ad26.COV2.S vaccination and SARS-CoV-2 variants. Stated treatment: about 20 received Ad26.COV2.S at low or high dose, single or two shots; about 5 received placebo; per-sample allocation not given. On day 63 after the first injection, vaccine and placebo recipients gave samples. This CDR3 spans 15 amino acids. Trimming stripped 3 bases from V and 6 bases from J, with 17 bases between. Germline CDR1 and CDR2: KGHSH and LQKENI. Using immunoSEQ multiplex PCR, the repertoire was profiled, and TCRdb retains in-frame clones only, with some absent. Counted here are roughly 680,000 clones, 80% to 90% occurring once; the ten biggest clones make up about 1.5%.

The sample in question was peripheral blood, obtained in a trial of Ad26.COV2.S vaccine versus placebo. This clonotype originated in a person between 18 and 65 years old who received the Ad26.COV2.S COVID-19 vaccine or a placebo. The chain carries TRBV18 and TRBJ1-2; D perhaps matches TRBD1 (5 bases). In DNA, the CDR3 is TGTGCCAGCTCACCGGGTTCCGACAGTCTCCATGGCTACACCTTC. Translating gives CASSPGSDSLHGYTF. Complete variable domain (other parts from reference TRBV18 and TRBJ1-2): NAGVMQNPRHLVRRRGQEARLRCSPMKGHSHVYWYRQLPEEGLKFMVYLQKENIIDESGMPKERFSAEFPKEGPSILRIQQVVRGDSAAYFCASSPGSDSLHGYTFGSGTRLTVV.